This passage covers 20 T cell receptor beta chains from one sample sequenced in a study of response to subunit inactivated influenza vaccine. MiXCR was run by TCRdb on the RT-PCR reads, yielding one entry per CDR3 protein. The table lists 860,000 or so distinct CDR3 sequences, roughly 20% of them singletons. Here the sequenced sample was PBMCs from blood, taken about 5 days after vaccination. The receptors originated from a man aged 50 to 59 who received an inactivated influenza vaccine.

The chain carries TRBV6-5 and TRBJ2-5; 7 nucleotides match TRBD1. Germline lookup yields CDR1 MNHEY and CDR2 SVGAGI. CDR3 length: 16 residues. With V trimmed by 2 bases and J by 7 bases, 13 bases remained unmatched. The CDR3 protein is CASSYGRDRDPGTQYF. For the CDR3, the DNA is TGTGCCAGCAGTTACGGTCGCGACAGGGACCCAGGGACCCAGTACTTC.

This clonotype was found many times. Here the CDR3 DNA reads TGTGCCAGCAGCTTAACCCGTACTAGCGGGGCTAGAGAGCAGTACTTC. It translates to CASSLTRTSGAREQYF. This chain links TRBV7-2 with TRBJ2-7; 10 nucleotides match TRBD2. With V trimmed by 2 bases and J by 7 bases, 11 bases remained unmatched. The length of the CDR3 is 16 residues. The V gene's germline CDR1 is SGHTA and CDR2 FQGNSA.

This clonotype was detected only a few times. CDR3 DNA: TGTGCCAGCAGTGAAAGCGGGAGCGGCACCGGGGAGCTGTTTTTT. This codes for CASSESGSGTGELFF. The chain recombines TRBV12-3 or TRBV12-4 with TRBJ2-2, with TRBD2 identical over 8 bases. The CDR3 has 15 residues. V lost 5 bases and J lost 4; bases outside the gene matches: 6.

This clonotype came up many times. The chain employs TRBV20-1 and TRBJ2-7; D gene ambiguous. The CDR3 extends over 15 amino acids. Germline V gene lookup returns CDR1 DFQATT and CDR2 SNEGSKA (reference sequence). Trimming shortened V by 7 bases and J by 0 bases, and 19 bases separated the two germline ends. The CDR3 DNA reads as TGCAGTGGCCATTCGATTTCGGATAGCTCCTACGAGCAGTACTTC. Amino acids: CSGHSISDSSYEQYF.

This chain connects TRBV2 to TRBJ1-5; TRBD1 matches 9 bases. V trimming: 2 bases; J trimming: 0 bases; junction bases outside the gene matches: 5. The CDR3 is 17 residues long. In germline, CDR1 is SNHLY, CDR2 FYNNEI. The CDR3 sequence is CASSEIGTGYSNQPQHF. CDR3 in DNA: TGTGCCAGCAGTGAAATAGGGACAGGGTATAGCAATCAGCCCCAGCATTTT. The variable domain in full, with the rest retrieved from reference TRBV2 and TRBJ1-5, is EPEVTQTPSHQVTQMGQEVILRCVPISNHLYFYWYRQILGQKVEFLVSFYNNEISEKSEIFDDQFSVERPDGSNFTLKIRSTKLEDSAMYFCASSEIGTGYSNQPQHFGDGTRLSIL.

This clonotype was recorded a few times. This chain uses TRBV7-2 with TRBJ2-7; D not certain. Trimming left V 5 bases short and J 2 bases short, with 7 bases between. This CDR3 region has 12 residues. CDR1 is SGHTA, CDR2 FQGNSA, per germline. DNA for the CDR3: TGTGCCAGCAGCCCTATAACCTACGAGCAGTACTTC. Encoded protein: CASSPITYEQYF.

The chain combines TRBV20-1 with TRBJ2-7; D tentatively reads TRBD1 or TRBD2 (5 bases each). Germline CDR1 DFQATT, CDR2 SNEGSKA (reference sequence). There are 14 residues in the CDR3. V was trimmed by 5 bases and J by 0 bases, leaving 14 bases between them. The CDR3 protein is CSASGPASSYEQYF. Here the CDR3 DNA reads TGCAGTGCTTCGGGACCCGCGAGCTCCTACGAGCAGTACTTC.

V usage is TRBV12-3 or TRBV12-4 and J usage is TRBJ2-7; D uncertain. The V end lost 2 bases, the J end lost 2 bases, and 10 bases lay between the germline ends. The CDR3 is 14 amino acids. CDR3 bases: TGTGCCAGCAGTTTAACTTACGGAACCTACGAGCAGTACTTC. Amino acids: CASSLTYGTYEQYF.

The chain links TRBV18 to TRBJ2-2; the D gene is possibly TRBD2 (5 bases). The CDR3 is 16 amino acids. Germline V gives CDR1 KGHSH, CDR2 LQKENI. V gave up 0 bases and J gave up 0 bases, with 8 bases separating them. The CDR3 reads CASSPPRAANTGELFF. CDR3 bases: TGTGCCAGCTCACCACCGAGGGCAGCGAACACCGGGGAGCTGTTTTTT. Full variable domain (outside the CDR3, taken from reference TRBV18 and TRBJ2-2): NAGVMQNPRHLVRRRGQEARLRCSPMKGHSHVYWYRQLPEEGLKFMVYLQKENIIDESGMPKERFSAEFPKEGPSILRIQQVVRGDSAAYFCASSPPRAANTGELFFGEGSRLTVL.

The V gene is TRBV7-9, the J gene TRBJ1-5; no clear D. The germline CDR1 and CDR2 sequences are SEHNR and FQNEAQ (reference sequence). This CDR3 contains 14 residues. The germline V and J ends were trimmed by 5 bases and 7 bases, with 15 bases remaining between them. CDR3: CASSLGPSIQPQHF. CDR3 sequence (DNA): TGTGCCAGCAGCCTCGGGCCTTCGATACAGCCCCAGCATTTT.

This clonotype occurred many times. The gene calls are TRBV29-1 and TRBJ1-2, with 9 bases fitting TRBD1. The CDR3 is 13 amino acids. Trimming removed 6 bases from V and 5 bases from J; junction bases left unmatched: 7. Germline CDR1 is SQVTM and CDR2 is ANQGSEA. DNA for the CDR3: TGCAGCGTGGGGACAGGGCTGCTGTATGGCTACACCTTC. Its protein is CSVGTGLLYGYTF.

This chain joins TRBV4-2 and TRBJ2-7; TRBD2 aligns across 15 bases. This CDR3 contains 18 residues. Germline values: CDR1 LGHNA, CDR2 YNFKEQ. The J segment lost 2 bases and the V segment lost 4 bases, leaving 9 bases of the junction unmatched. The CDR3 DNA is TGTGCCAGCAGCCCCCACGGGACTAGCGGGGGGAAAGCCTACGAGCAGTACTTC. Its protein product is CASSPHGTSGGKAYEQYF.

This clonotype has a single count. The chain joins TRBV9 to TRBJ2-2, with 7 bases that match TRBD1. Trimming removed 3 bases from V and 1 base from J; junction bases left unmatched: 0. The CDR3 loop spans 14 amino acids. The V gene's germline CDR1 is SGDLS and CDR2 YYNGEE. The CDR3 region is CASSGDRNTGELFF. Here the CDR3 DNA reads TGTGCCAGCAGCGGGGACAGGAACACCGGGGAGCTGTTTTTT.

This clonotype was counted many times. This chain uses TRBV12-3 or TRBV12-4 with TRBJ1-1; D is unresolved. The CDR3 totals 13 residues. V lost 6 bases, J lost 1 base, and 9 bases lay in between. CDR3 nucleotide sequence: TGTGCCAGCAGCTTTTCTGAGAACACTGAAGCTTTCTTT. The encoded protein is CASSFSENTEAFF.

The CDR3 coding sequence is TGCAGTGCTAGAACCACTAGCGGGAGCCTCTCCTACAATGAGCAGTTCTTC. Translating gives CSARTTSGSLSYNEQFF. V and J are TRBV20-1 and TRBJ2-1, with TRBD2 matching over 11 bases. Germline CDR1 is DFQATT and CDR2 is SNEGSKA (reference sequence). This CDR3 contains 17 residues. The junction had 6 bases not matched to a gene; V was cut back by 2 bases and J by 0 bases.

The genes are TRBV28 and TRBJ2-5; D possibly corresponds to TRBD2 (6 bases). Germline lookup yields CDR1 MDHEN and CDR2 SYDVKM. V was cut by 6 bases and J by 0 bases, with 20 bases left in between. The CDR3 has 17 residues. The CDR3 coding sequence is TGTGCCAGCAGCACCATCCTAGCGCTACCTCACCAAGAGACCCAGTACTTC. Its translation is CASSTILALPHQETQYF.

This chain joins TRBV7-9 and TRBJ2-1; the match to TRBD2 covers 8 bases. Unmatched junction bases numbered 8, after V lost 3 bases and J lost 1 base. Germline CDR1 and CDR2: SEHNR and FQNEAQ (reference sequence). The CDR3 is 17 amino acids. The CDR3 DNA reads TGTGCCAGCAGCTTGAGACCGGGACTAGGATCCTACAATGAGCAGTTCTTC. Translating it yields CASSLRPGLGSYNEQFF.

The chain uses TRBV2 and TRBJ2-3; D is unclear. CDR1 and CDR2 (germline): SNHLY, FYNNEI. This CDR3 comprises 15 residues. Deletions cut 2 bases from V and 2 bases from J, with 11 bases between. The CDR3 DNA sequence: TGTGCCAGCAGTGAACTAGATGGATACACAGATACGCAGTATTTT. Translating gives CASSELDGYTDTQYF.

This clonotype is a singleton in its sample. This chain connects TRBV2 to TRBJ2-2; D gene uncertain. Per germline, CDR1 SNHLY and CDR2 FYNNEI. V lost 11 bases to trimming and J lost 3 bases, with 25 bases between them. The CDR3 sequence is 17 residues long. The CDR3 DNA reads as TGTGCCCTCAGTTTAGTTTACACCCGAACGTACACCGGGGAGCTGTTTTTT. Protein product: CALSLVYTRTYTGELFF.

The V gene is TRBV7-8, the J gene TRBJ2-7; TRBD1 is a possible D gene (6 bases). The CDR3 extends over 14 amino acids. Germline CDR1 reads SGHVS; CDR2 reads FQNEAQ. Trimming cost V 2 bases and J 5 bases, with 13 bases left between them. CDR3 protein: CASSLSRQGHEQYF. The CDR3, as DNA: TGTGCCAGCAGCTTATCTAGGCAGGGGCACGAGCAGTACTTC.